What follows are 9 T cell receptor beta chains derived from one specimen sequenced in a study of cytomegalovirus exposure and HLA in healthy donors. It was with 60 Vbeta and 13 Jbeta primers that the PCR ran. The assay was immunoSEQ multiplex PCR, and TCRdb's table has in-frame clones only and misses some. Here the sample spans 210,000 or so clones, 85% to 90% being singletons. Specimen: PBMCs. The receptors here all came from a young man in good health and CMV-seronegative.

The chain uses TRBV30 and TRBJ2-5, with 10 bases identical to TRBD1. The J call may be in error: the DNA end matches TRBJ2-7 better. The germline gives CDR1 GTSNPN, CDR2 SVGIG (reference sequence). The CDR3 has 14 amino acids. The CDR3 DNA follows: TGTGCCTGGAGCGGGACAGGGGCGCAGGGCGAGCAGTACTTC. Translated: CAWSGTGAQGEQYF.

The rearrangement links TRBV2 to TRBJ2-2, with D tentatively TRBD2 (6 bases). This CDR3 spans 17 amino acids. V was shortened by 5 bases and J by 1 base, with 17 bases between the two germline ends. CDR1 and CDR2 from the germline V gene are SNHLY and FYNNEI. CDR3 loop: CASSPYGLIKNTGELFF. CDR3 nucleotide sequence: TGTGCCAGCAGTCCCTACGGACTAATTAAGAACACCGGGGAGCTGTTTTTT.

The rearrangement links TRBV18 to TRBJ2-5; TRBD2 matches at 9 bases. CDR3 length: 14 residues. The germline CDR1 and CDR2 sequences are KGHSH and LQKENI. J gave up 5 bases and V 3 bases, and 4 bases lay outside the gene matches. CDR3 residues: CASSPPSGMETQYF. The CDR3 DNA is TGTGCCAGCTCACCTCCTAGCGGGATGGAGACCCAGTACTTC.

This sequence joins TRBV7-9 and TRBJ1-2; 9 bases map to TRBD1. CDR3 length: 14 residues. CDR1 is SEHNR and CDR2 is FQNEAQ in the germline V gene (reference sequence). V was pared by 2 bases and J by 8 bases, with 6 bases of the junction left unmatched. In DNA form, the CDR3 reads TGTGCCAGCAGCTTACTACAGGGGGCCGGAGGCTACACCTTC. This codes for CASSLLQGAGGYTF.

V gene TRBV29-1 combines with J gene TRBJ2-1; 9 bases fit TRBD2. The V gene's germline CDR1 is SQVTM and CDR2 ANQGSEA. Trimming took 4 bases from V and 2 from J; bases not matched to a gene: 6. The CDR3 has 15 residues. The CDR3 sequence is CSVGAVAGAYNEQFF. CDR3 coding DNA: TGCAGCGTTGGAGCGGTAGCGGGAGCCTACAATGAGCAGTTCTTC.

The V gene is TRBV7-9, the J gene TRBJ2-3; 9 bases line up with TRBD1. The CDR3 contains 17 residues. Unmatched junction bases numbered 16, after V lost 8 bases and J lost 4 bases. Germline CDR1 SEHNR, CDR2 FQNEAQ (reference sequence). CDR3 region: CASSLARLGQGADTQYF. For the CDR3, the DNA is TGTGCCAGCTCCTTAGCCCGCCTGGGACAGGGAGCAGATACGCAGTATTTT.

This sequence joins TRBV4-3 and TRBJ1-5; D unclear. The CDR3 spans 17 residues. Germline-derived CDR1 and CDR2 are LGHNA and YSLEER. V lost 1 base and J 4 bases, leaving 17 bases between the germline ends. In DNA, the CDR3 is TGCGCCAGCAGCCAAGTTCACGAGGGATGGGAGAATCAGCCCCAGCATTTT. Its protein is CASSQVHEGWENQPQHF.

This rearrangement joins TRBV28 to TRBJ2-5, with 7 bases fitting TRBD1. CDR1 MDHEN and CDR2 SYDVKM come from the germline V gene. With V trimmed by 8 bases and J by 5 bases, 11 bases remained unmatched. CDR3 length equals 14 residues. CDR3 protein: CASGPQGVKETQYF. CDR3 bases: TGTGCCAGCGGACCTCAGGGGGTGAAGGAGACCCAGTACTTC.

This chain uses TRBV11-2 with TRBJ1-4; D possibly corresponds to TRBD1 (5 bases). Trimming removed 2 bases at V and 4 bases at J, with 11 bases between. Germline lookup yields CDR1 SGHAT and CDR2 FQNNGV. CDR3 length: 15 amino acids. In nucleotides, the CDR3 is TGTGCCAGCAGCTTATCGGGGGGGAGTAATGAAAAACTGTTTTTT. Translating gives CASSLSGGSNEKLFF.